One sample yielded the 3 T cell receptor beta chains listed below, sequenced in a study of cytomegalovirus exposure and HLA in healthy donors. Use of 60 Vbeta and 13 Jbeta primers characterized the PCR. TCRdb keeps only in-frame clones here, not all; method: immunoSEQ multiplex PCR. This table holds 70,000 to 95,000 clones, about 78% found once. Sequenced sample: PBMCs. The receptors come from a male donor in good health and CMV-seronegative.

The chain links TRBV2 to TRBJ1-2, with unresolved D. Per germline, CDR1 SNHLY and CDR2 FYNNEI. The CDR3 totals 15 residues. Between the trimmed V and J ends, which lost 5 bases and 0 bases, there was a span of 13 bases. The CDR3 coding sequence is TGTGCCAGCAGTTTAAAGCTCGCCGCTAACTATGGCTACACCTTC. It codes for CASSLKLAANYGYTF.

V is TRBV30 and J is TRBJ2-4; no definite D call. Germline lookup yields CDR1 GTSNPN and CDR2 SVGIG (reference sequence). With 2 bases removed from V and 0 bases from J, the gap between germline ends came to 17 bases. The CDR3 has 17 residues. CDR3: CAWSRVRSSQAKNIQYF. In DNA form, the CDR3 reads TGTGCCTGGAGTCGGGTGAGGAGCTCCCAAGCCAAAAACATTCAGTACTTC.

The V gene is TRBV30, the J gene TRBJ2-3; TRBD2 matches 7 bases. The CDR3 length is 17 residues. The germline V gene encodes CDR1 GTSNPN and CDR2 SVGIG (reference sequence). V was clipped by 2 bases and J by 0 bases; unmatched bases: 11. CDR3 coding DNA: TGTGCCTGGAGTCCCCGGTGGTTAGCGGGTAGCACAGATACGCAGTATTTT. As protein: CAWSPRWLAGSTDTQYF.